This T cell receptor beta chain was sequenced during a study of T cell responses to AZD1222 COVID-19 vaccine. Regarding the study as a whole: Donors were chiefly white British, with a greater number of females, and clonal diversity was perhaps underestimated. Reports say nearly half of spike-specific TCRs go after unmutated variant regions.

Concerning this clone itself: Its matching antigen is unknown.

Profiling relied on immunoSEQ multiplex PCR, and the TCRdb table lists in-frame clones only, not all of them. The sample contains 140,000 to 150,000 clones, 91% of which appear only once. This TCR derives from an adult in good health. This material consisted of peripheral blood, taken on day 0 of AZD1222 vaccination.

The CDR3 bases are TGTGCCAGCAGGCGTGGTCAGAGCTATGGCTACACCTTC. Protein product: CASRRGQSYGYTF. The chain has TRBV27 and TRBJ1-2; no reliable D call. CDR3 length: 13 amino acids. The V end lost 6 bases, the J end lost 4 bases, and 12 bases lay between the germline ends. The germline gives CDR1 MNHEY, CDR2 SMNVEV (reference sequence).